The next 6 T cell receptor beta chains were all read from a single sample in a study of shared clonotypes between healthy human individuals. Positively selected for CCR7, the CD45RO-negative cells used as naive CD8 cells excluded terminally differentiated effector memory CD45RA+ cells. Produced via immunoSEQ multiplex PCR; TCRdb's table is partial and in-frame only. The repertoire consists of about 680,000 clones, with about 91% occurring once and the leading ten covering roughly 24%. The sample consisted of naive CD8+ T cells sorted from blood. The receptor set was obtained from a man aged 25 to 40 in good health.

The chain has TRBV10-3 and TRBJ2-1; 12 positions match TRBD2. Germline V CDR1 and CDR2: ENHRY, SYGVKD. With V trimmed by 10 bases and J by 9 bases, 16 bases remained unmatched. The CDR3 spans 16 residues. The CDR3 nucleotides are TGTGCCACGCGAAAAGGCGATCTAGCGGGAGGGGGTGAGCAGTTCTTC. It encodes CATRKGDLAGGGEQFF.

A word on this clone: Different DNA sequences within this sample yield the same CDR3. The V call is TRBV7-9, the J call TRBJ2-2, with D unresolved. The CDR3 runs 13 residues. Germline CDR1 and CDR2: SEHNR and FQNEAQ (reference sequence). The germline V and J ends were trimmed by 3 bases and 4 bases, with 6 bases remaining between them. CDR3 nucleotides: TGTGCCAGCAGCTTCCCCGGCACCGGGGAGCTGTTTTTT. Amino acid sequence: CASSFPGTGELFF.

The sample holds a few counts of this clone. Within the sample, other DNA sequences also encode this same CDR3. J is TRBJ2-1 and V is TRBV28; D gene uncertain. The CDR3 is 10 residues long. The germline V and J ends were trimmed by 4 bases and 5 bases, with 0 bases remaining between them. Germline CDR1 reads MDHEN; CDR2 reads SYDVKM. CDR3 protein: CASSYNEQFF. The CDR3 bases are TGTGCCAGCAGTTACAATGAGCAGTTCTTC.

The chain combines TRBV6-1 with TRBJ2-5; D is uncertain. The CDR3 totals 13 residues. CDR1 is MNHNS and CDR2 is SASEGT in the germline V gene. V lost 5 bases to trimming and J lost 4 bases, with 11 bases between them. The CDR3, as DNA: TGTGCCAGCAGTTCCTTGACGGGAGAGACCCAGTACTTC. Its protein is CASSSLTGETQYF.

The genes are TRBV7-2 and TRBJ2-1; maybe TRBD1 (6 bases). V was cut by 1 base and J by 2 bases, with 9 bases left in between. Per germline, CDR1 SGHTA and CDR2 FQGNSA. This CDR3 has 15 amino acids. The CDR3 reads CASSLEGDPYNEQFF. CDR3 DNA: TGTGCCAGCAGCTTAGAGGGGGACCCCTACAATGAGCAGTTCTTC.

As regards this clone: A junction end diverges from the germline sequence, so it may reflect a read error. The rearrangement links TRBV7-7 to TRBJ2-1; D might be TRBD2 (6 bases). Germline-derived CDR1 and CDR2 are SSHAT and FNYEAQ (reference sequence). The CDR3 covers 15 residues. The CDR3 reads CASSLRAGTGNEQFF. CDR3 bases: TGTGCTAGCAGCTTAAGGGCGGGAACGGGAAATGAGCAGTTCTTC.